The present T cell receptor beta chain was sequenced within a study of T cell responses to AZD1222 COVID-19 vaccine. Whole-study findings and limits: White British ancestry dominated among donors, who included more females, and clonal diversity was possibly underestimated.

As for this clone: Its matching antigen is unknown.

The V gene's germline CDR1 is SNHLY and CDR2 FYNNEI. The CDR3 consists of 16 residues. Losses at the gene ends were 2 bases for V and 2 bases for J; bases not matched to a gene: 8. Data came from immunoSEQ multiplex PCR; TCRdb stores just in-frame clones and leaves some out. Of over 100,000 clones in the sample, about 89% were seen once. This sequence joins TRBV2 and TRBJ2-7; the match to TRBD2 covers 8 bases. Here the sequenced sample was peripheral blood, taken on day 0 of AZD1222 vaccination. This TCR came from an adult in good health. CDR3 DNA sequence: TGTGCCAGCAGTGAAAAAGAACTAGCGGATACCTACGAGCAGTACTTC. Residues: CASSEKELADTYEQYF.